Given below is one T cell receptor (beta chain) in context. Its target is not known. Germline V gene lookup returns CDR1 SGHRS and CDR2 YFSETQ. Trimming removed 1 base at V and 4 bases at J, with 17 bases between. The CDR3 has 17 residues. The data are from a study of shared clonotypes between healthy human individuals. Across the whole study: For every donor, three CD4 naive, three CD4 memory, two CD8 naive and one CD8 memory plates were used.

Study-wide findings and caveats: Represented diversity (both genetic and exposure-history) was limited by the small number of donors.

Naive CD8 cells lacked CD45RO, underwent positive selection for CCR7 and left out terminally differentiated effector memory CD45RA+ cells. Produced via immunoSEQ multiplex PCR; TCRdb's table is partial and in-frame only. This sample has around 2.1 million clones; about 93% occur once, and the top ten carry 1.5% to 2%. The receptor comes from a man younger than 35 in good health. Some clones in this sample may be carry-over from other donors' samples. The chain couples TRBV5-1 to TRBJ2-2, with D perhaps TRBD1 (5 bases). Sequenced: naive CD8+ T cells from PBMCs. The CDR3 spells CASSLRSVGPATGELFF. CDR3 bases: TGCGCCAGCAGCTTGCGGTCCGTGGGGCCGGCCACCGGGGAGCTGTTTTTT.